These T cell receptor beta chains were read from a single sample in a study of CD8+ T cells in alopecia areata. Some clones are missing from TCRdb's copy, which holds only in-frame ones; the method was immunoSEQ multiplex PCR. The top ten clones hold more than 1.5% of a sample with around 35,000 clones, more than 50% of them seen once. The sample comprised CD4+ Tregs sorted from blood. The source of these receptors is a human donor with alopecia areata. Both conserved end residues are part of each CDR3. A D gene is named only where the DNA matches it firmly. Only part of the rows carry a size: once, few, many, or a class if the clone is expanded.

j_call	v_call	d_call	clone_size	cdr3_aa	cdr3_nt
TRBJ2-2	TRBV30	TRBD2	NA	CAWDSGRVDTGELFF	TGTGCCTGGGATAGCGGGAGAGTTGACACCGGGGAGCTGTTTTTT
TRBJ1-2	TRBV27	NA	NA	CASSPPGAYGYTF	TGTGCCAGCAGCCCGCCCGGGGCTTATGGCTACACCTTC
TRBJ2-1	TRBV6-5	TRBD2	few	CASSYVGGGSYNEQFF	TGTGCCAGCAGTTACGTTGGGGGGGGCTCCTACAATGAGCAGTTCTTC
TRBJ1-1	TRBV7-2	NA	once	CASSVGWGQDAFF	TGTGCCAGCAGCGTAGGGTGGGGTCAGGATGCTTTCTTT
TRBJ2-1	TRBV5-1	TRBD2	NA	CASSPASGKSNEQFF	TGCGCCAGCAGCCCCGCTAGCGGGAAAAGCAATGAGCAGTTCTTC
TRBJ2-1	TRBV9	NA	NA	CASSVSSQYNEQFF	TGTGCCAGCAGCGTATCATCCCAGTACAATGAGCAGTTCTTC
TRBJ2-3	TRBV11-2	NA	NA	CASSLDRNTQYF	TGTGCCAGCAGCTTAGATAGAAATACGCAGTATTTT
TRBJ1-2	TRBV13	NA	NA	CASSLRGSNYGYTF	TGTGCCAGCAGCTTACGCGGGTCTAACTATGGCTACACCTTC
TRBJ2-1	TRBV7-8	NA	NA	CASSSISGGAGNEQFF	TGTGCCAGCAGCTCCATTTCAGGTGGGGCCGGGAATGAGCAGTTCTTC
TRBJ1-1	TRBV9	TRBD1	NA	CASSVDRVGVAFF	TGTGCCAGCAGCGTCGACAGGGTAGGGGTAGCTTTCTTT
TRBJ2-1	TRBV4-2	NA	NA	CASSHRGRGLYNEQFF	TGTGCCAGCAGCCATCGGGGGCGGGGACTGTACAATGAGCAGTTCTTC
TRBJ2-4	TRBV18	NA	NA	CASSQRTEAKNIQYF	TGTGCCAGCTCACAGAGGACAGAAGCCAAAAACATTCAGTACTTC
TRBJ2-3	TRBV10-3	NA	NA	CAISSRGTDTQYF	TGTGCCATCAGCAGTCGGGGAACAGATACGCAGTATTTT
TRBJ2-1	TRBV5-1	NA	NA	CASSLDAGTSYNEQFF	TGCGCCAGCAGCTTGGATGCGGGGACCTCCTACAATGAGCAGTTCTTC
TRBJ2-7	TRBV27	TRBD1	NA	CASSPRFRQGVYEQYF	TGTGCCAGCAGTCCCCGATTCCGCCAGGGGGTATACGAGCAGTACTTC
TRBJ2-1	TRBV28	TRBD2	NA	CASRSGGNFNEQFF	TGTGCCAGCAGGAGCGGGGGGAACTTCAATGAGCAGTTCTTC
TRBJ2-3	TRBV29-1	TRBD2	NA	CSARLAGGDTQYF	TGCAGCGCCCGACTAGCGGGAGGGGATACGCAGTATTTT
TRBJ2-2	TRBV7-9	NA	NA	CASSLPQGFGAGELFF	NA
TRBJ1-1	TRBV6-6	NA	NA	CASSHVMNPEAFF	TGTGCCAGCAGTCACGTGATGAACCCTGAAGCTTTCTTT
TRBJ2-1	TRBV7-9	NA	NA	CASSWGNARNEQFF	TGTGCCAGCAGTTGGGGAAATGCTCGGAATGAGCAGTTCTTC
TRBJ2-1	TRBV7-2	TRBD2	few	CASSFVTSGGEQFF	TGTGCCAGCAGCTTTGTGACTAGCGGGGGTGAGCAGTTCTTC
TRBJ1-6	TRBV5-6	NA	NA	CASSLVGGSYNSPLHF	TGTGCCAGCAGCTTAGTTGGGGGCTCCTATAATTCACCCCTCCACTTT
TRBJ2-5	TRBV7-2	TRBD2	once	CASSLAGGPPETQYF	TGTGCCAGCAGCTTAGCGGGAGGGCCACCGGAGACCCAGTACTTC
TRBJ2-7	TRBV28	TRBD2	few	CASSLPLGGRGYEQYF	TGTGCCAGCAGTCTACCATTAGGAGGGAGGGGTTACGAGCAGTACTTC
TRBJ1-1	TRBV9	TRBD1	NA	CASSGTGGITEAFF	TGTGCCAGCAGCGGGACAGGGGGCATCACTGAAGCTTTCTTT